The 6 T cell receptor beta chains presented below share a single source sample, sequenced in a study of T cell responses to AZD1222 COVID-19 vaccine. Sequencing was performed with immunoSEQ multiplex PCR; in TCRdb, only in-frame clones are kept and a portion is missing. The sample holds around 120,000 clones, more than 75% seen once. Specimen: peripheral blood, collected on day 0 of AZD1222 vaccination. These receptor sequences come from an adult in good health.

The chain joins TRBV11-3 to TRBJ1-1; 9 nucleotides align to TRBD1. V trimming: 4 bases; J trimming: 2 bases; junction bases outside the gene matches: 2. The V gene's germline CDR1 is SGHNT and CDR2 YENEEA. This CDR3 is 14 amino acids long. The CDR3, as DNA: TGTGCCAGCAGCTCGACAGGGGGAAACACTGAAGCTTTCTTT. It is translated as CASSSTGGNTEAFF.

V is TRBV6-6 and J is TRBJ2-2; 7 bases match TRBD1. V trimming: 5 bases; J trimming: 4 bases; junction bases outside the gene matches: 25. The CDR3 sequence is 21 residues long. The germline CDR1 and CDR2 sequences are MNHNY and SVGAGI (reference sequence). CDR3 coding DNA: TGTGCCAGCAGTCCCTTCCGGGCTTCATCGAGGGGGCGCCGGAGCACCGGGGAGCTGTTTTTT. Its protein is CASSPFRASSRGRRSTGELFF.

This chain joins TRBV6-6 and TRBJ2-2; D ambiguous. V was trimmed by 6 bases and J by 1 base, leaving 18 bases between them. CDR3 length: 17 residues. CDR1 is MNHNY, CDR2 SVGAGI, per germline (reference sequence). CDR3 region: CASRRTSSILNTGELFF. The DNA for the CDR3 is TGTGCCAGCAGGCGAACCAGTTCTATATTGAACACCGGGGAGCTGTTTTTT.

The chain combines TRBV18 with TRBJ2-3; TRBD2 is a possible D gene (5 bases). Per the germline V gene, CDR1 is KGHSH and CDR2 is LQKENI. V shed 0 bases and J shed 2 bases, with 12 bases lying between them. The CDR3 has 16 residues. The CDR3 nucleotides read TGTGCCAGCTCACCACCGTCGCGGGCCTACACAGATACGCAGTATTTT. Protein sequence: CASSPPSRAYTDTQYF.

The rearrangement links TRBV2 to TRBJ1-6; a weak D match, TRBD1 (6 bases). The CDR3 runs 16 residues. Per the germline V gene, CDR1 is SNHLY and CDR2 is FYNNEI. V lost 7 bases to trimming and J lost 0 bases, with 13 bases between them. CDR3 sequence (DNA): TGTGCCAGCATGCGGGACACGAGCTCCTATAATTCACCCCTCCACTTT. Translated: CASMRDTSSYNSPLHF.

CDR3 DNA: TGTGCCAGCTCACAACCTGGGGGCTTTGGCCAAGAGACCCAGTACTTC. Amino acid sequence: CASSQPGGFGQETQYF. This chain links TRBV18 with TRBJ2-5; weak D call: TRBD1 (6 bases). Trimming cost V 4 bases and J 1 base, with 16 bases left between them. CDR3 size: 16 residues. Looked up from germline, CDR1 is KGHSH and CDR2 is LQKENI.